The clone carrying this T cell receptor beta chain was counted a few times. Trimming removed 3 bases from V and 3 bases from J, with 14 bases in between. CDR3 size: 16 residues. Germline CDR1 is ENHRY and CDR2 is SYGVKD. With iRepertoire HTBI primers and Arm-PCR of CDR3 regions, TCR beta libraries were built. TCRdb re-called the multiplex PCR reads with MiXCR, one entry per CDR3 protein. In the table there are approximately 360,000 distinct CDR3 sequences, 12% of which are singletons. The data were taken from a study of regulatory T cells in long-lasting Graves disease. The time point here: newly diagnosed GD, antithyroid drugs for less than 3 months. Researchers made the TCR library from RNA that was extracted from PBMCs. The data were also submitted as part of a second study, on T cells in Graves' hyperthyroidism and ophthalmopathy.

This TCR was recovered from a woman aged 18 to 35 with Graves disease. V gene TRBV10-3 combines with J gene TRBJ1-4; unclear D gene. The specimen was peripheral blood mononuclear cells (PBMCs), collected at new diagnosis, from a patient treated with antithyroid drugs. CDR3 bases: TGTGCCATCAGTGACGGTGGGCTTTTTTCTAATGAAAAACTGTTTTTT. Amino acids: CAISDGGLFSNEKLFF.